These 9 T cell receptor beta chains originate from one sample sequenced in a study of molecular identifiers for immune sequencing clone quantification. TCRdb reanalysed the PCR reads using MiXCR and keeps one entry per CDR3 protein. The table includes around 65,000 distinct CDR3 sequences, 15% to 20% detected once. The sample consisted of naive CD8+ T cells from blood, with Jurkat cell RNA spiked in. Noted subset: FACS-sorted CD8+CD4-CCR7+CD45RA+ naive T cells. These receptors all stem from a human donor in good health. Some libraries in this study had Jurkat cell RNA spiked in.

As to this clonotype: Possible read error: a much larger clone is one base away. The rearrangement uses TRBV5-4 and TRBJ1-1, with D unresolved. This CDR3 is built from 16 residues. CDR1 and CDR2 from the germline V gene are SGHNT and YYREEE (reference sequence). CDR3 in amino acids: CAGSLSITGMNTEAFF. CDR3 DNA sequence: TGTGCCGGCAGCTTGTCGATTACGGGCATGAACACTGAAGCTTTCTTT.

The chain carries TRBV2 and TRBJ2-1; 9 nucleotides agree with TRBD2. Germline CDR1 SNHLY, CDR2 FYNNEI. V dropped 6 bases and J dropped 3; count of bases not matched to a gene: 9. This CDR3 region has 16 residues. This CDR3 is CASRLSSGSGYNEQFF. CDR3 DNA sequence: TGTGCCAGCAGACTTAGTAGCGGGAGTGGCTACAATGAGCAGTTCTTC.

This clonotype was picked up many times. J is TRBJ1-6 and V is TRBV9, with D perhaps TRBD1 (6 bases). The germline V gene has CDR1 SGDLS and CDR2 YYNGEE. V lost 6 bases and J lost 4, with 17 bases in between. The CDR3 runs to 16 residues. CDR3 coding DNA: TGTGCCAGCAACCGACGACAGGATGGATATAATTCACCCCTCCACTTT. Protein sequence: CASNRRQDGYNSPLHF.

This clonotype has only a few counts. The CDR3 coding sequence is TGTGCCAGCAGTTTATCGTCGGCAGCCCGGGAGCAGTACTTC. As protein: CASSLSSAAREQYF. The chain couples TRBV27 to TRBJ2-7; D ambiguous. The germline gives CDR1 MNHEY, CDR2 SMNVEV (reference sequence). V lost 0 bases and J lost 7, with 13 bases in between. The CDR3 loop spans 14 amino acids.

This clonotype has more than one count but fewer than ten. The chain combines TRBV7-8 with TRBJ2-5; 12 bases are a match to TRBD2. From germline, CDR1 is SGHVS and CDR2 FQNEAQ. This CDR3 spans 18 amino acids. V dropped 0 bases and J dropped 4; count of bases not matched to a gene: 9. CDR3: CASSLALAGGPGIETQYF. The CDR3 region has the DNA TGTGCCAGCAGCTTAGCTCTAGCGGGAGGGCCGGGAATAGAGACCCAGTACTTC.

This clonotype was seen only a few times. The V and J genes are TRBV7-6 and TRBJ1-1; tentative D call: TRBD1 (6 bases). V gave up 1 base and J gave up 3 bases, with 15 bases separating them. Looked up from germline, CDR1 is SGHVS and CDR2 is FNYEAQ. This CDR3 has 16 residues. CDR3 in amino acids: CASSLGPRDIYTEAFF. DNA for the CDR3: TGTGCCAGCAGCTTAGGGCCACGGGACATATACACTGAAGCTTTCTTT.

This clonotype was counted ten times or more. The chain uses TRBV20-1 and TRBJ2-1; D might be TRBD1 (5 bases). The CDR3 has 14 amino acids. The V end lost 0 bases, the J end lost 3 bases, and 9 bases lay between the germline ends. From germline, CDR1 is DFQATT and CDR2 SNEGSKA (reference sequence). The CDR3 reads CSAREVGVYNEQFF. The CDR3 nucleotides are TGCAGTGCTAGAGAGGTAGGGGTCTACAATGAGCAGTTCTTC.

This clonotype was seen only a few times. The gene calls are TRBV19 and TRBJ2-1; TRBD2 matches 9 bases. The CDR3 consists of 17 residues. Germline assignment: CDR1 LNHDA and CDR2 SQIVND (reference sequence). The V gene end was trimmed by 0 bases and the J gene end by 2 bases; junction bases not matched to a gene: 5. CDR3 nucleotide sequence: TGTGCCAGTAGTATAGATCATGCGGGAGGGACCTACAATGAGCAGTTCTTC. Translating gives CASSIDHAGGTYNEQFF.

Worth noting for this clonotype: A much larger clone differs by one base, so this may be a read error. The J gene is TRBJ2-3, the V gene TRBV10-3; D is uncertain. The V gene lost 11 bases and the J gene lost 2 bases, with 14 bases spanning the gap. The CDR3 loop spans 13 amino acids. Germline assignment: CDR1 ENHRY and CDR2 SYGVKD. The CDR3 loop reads CAFWAGDTDTQYF. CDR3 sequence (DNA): TGTGCCTTCTGGGCAGGAGACACAGATACGCAGTATTTT.